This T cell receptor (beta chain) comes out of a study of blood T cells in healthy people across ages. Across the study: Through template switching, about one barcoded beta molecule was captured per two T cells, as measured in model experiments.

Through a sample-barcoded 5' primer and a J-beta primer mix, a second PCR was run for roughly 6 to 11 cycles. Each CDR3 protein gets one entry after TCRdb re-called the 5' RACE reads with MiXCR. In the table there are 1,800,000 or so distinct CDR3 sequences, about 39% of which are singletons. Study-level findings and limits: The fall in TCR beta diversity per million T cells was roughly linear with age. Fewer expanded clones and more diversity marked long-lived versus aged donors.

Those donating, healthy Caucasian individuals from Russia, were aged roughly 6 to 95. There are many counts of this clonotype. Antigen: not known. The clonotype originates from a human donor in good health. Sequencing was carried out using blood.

In nucleotides, the CDR3 is TGCGGAGCCGGGACAGAGGGTGGCTACACCTTC. Translating gives CGAGTEGGYTF. The V call is TRBV20-1, the J call TRBJ1-2, with TRBD1 matching 7 bases. The CDR3 is made up of 11 amino acids. Germline V gene lookup returns CDR1 DFQATT and CDR2 SNEGSKA (reference sequence).